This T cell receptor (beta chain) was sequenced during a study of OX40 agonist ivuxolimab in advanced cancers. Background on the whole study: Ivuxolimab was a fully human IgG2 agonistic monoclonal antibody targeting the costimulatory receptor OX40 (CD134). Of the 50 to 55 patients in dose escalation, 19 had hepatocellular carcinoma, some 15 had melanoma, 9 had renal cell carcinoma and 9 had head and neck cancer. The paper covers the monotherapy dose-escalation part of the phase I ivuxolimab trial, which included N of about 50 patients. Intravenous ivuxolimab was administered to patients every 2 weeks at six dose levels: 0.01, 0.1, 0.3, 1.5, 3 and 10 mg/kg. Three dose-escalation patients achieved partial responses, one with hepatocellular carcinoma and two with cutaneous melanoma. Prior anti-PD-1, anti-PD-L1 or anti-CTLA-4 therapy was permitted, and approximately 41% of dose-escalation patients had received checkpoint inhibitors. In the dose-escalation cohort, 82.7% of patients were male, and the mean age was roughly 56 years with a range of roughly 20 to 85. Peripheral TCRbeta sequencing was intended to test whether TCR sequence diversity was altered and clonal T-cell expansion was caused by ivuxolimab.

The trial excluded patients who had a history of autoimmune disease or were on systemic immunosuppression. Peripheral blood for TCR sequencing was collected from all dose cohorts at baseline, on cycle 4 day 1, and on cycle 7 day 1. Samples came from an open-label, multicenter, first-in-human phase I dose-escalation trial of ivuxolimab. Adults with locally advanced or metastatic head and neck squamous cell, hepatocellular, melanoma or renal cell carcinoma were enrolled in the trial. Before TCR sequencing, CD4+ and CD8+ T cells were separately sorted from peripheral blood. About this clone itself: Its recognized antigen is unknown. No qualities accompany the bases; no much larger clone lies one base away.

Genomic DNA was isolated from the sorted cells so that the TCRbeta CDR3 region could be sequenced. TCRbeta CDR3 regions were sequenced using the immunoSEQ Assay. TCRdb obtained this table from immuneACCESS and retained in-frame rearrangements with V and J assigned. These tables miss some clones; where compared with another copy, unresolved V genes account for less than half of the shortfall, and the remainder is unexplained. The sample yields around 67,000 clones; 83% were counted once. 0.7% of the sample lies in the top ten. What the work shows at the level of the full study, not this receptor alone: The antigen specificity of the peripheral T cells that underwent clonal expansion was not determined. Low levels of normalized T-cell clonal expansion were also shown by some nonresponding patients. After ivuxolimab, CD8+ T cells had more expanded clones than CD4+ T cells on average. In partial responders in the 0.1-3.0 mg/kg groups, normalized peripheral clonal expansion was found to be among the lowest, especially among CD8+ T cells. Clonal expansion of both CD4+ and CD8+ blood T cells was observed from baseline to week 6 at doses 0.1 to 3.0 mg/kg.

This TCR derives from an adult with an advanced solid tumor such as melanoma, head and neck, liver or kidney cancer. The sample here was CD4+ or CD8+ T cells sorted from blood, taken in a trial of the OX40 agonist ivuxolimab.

The CDR3 amino acid sequence is: CASSPRDRANEQFF. The sequence in DNA is TGTGCCAGCAGCCCCAGGGACAGGGCCAATGAGCAGTTCTTC. Recombination connected TRBV7-8 to TRBJ2-1; TRBD1 lines up with 9 middle nucleotides. Sequences SGHVS (CDR1) and FQNEAQ (CDR2) are obtained from the germline V gene. From V the trimming removes 5 bases and from J it removes 6 bases, while the gene matches leave 5 bases of the junction unaccounted for. CDR3 length: 14 amino acids, cysteine to phenylalanine. The DNA shown is the 42-base CDR3, in frame from base 1.